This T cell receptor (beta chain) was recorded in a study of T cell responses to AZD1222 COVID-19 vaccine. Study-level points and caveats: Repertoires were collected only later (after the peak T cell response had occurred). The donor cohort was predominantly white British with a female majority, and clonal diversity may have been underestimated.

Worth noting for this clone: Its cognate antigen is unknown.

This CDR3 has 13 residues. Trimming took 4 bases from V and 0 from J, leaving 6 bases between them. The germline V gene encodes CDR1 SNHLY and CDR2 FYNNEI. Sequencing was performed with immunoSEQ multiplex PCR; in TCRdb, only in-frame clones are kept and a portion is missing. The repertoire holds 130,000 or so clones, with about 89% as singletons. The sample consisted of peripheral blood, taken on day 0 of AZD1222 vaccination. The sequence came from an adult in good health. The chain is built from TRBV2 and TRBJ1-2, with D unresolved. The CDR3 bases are TGTGCCAGCAGTGTGGCGGCTAACTATGGCTACACCTTC. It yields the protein CASSVAANYGYTF.